The 27 T cell receptor beta chains below all came from one sample that was sequenced in a study of breast tumors, draining lymph nodes, adjacent tissues. Axillary draining lymph nodes of breast cancer patients supplied the node samples. TCRdb independently ran MiXCR on the multiplex PCR reads; one entry per CDR3 protein. The data show approximately 280,000 distinct CDR3 sequences, over 30% seen once. Sequencing was performed on axillary lymph node tissue. The receptors originated from a female donor with breast cancer. Some clones in this sample may be carry-over from other donors' samples.

This clonotype was seen repeatedly, ten times or more. The genes are TRBV20-1 and TRBJ2-1; 12 nucleotides match TRBD2. Germline CDR1 reads DFQATT; CDR2 reads SNEGSKA (reference sequence). The CDR3 consists of 16 residues. The junction had 13 bases not matched to a gene; V was cut back by 3 bases and J by 10 bases. CDR3 sequence (DNA): TGCAGTGCTAGGGTGACTAGCGGGAGATTTGGCGGCGAGCAGTTCTTC. Amino acids: CSARVTSGRFGGEQFF.

The chain is built from TRBV4-1 and TRBJ2-4; TRBD1 might be the D (6 bases). The length of the CDR3 is 16 residues. From germline, CDR1 is MGHRA and CDR2 YSYEKL. V lost 4 bases to trimming and J lost 7 bases, with 20 bases between them. The CDR3 here is CASSPDPSDSLNIQYF. The CDR3 DNA reads as TGCGCCAGCAGCCCGGACCCTTCGGACAGTCTGAACATTCAGTACTTC.

To note about this clonotype: The CDR3 carries no conserved terminal phenylalanine or tryptophan, so it likely arises from a read error. The genes are TRBV20-1 and TRBJ2-3, with 9 bases lining up with TRBD2. With 2 bases clipped from V and 0 bases from J, the junction kept 3 bases outside the gene matches. Germline V lookup: CDR1 DFQATT, CDR2 SNEGSKA (reference sequence). CDR3 length equals 15 residues. As DNA, the CDR3 is TGCAGTGCTAGACTTACTAGCGGGAGCACAGATACGCAGTATCCT. This codes for CSARLTSGSTDTQYP.

The chain recombines TRBV11-3 with TRBJ2-6; D remains unclear. CDR1 is SGHNT and CDR2 is YENEEA in the germline V gene. V lost 5 bases to trimming and J lost 2 bases, with 10 bases between them. The CDR3 totals 15 residues. CDR3 loop: CASSEGRAGANVLTF. Here the CDR3 DNA reads TGTGCCAGCAGCGAAGGAAGGGCTGGGGCCAACGTCCTGACTTTC.

This clonotype was detected ten times or more. The V call is TRBV7-8, the J call TRBJ2-7, with D uncertain. V shed 1 base and J shed 6 bases, with 10 bases lying between them. The CDR3 totals 13 residues. CDR1 SGHVS and CDR2 FQNEAQ come from the germline V gene. The CDR3 loop reads CASSLGFPGEQYF. CDR3 DNA: TGTGCCAGCAGCTTAGGTTTCCCAGGCGAGCAGTACTTC. Full variable domain (missing parts from reference TRBV7-8 and TRBJ2-7): GAGVSQSPRYKVAKRGQDVALRCDPISGHVSLFWYQQALGQGPEFLTYFQNEAQLDKSGLPSDRFFAERPEGSVSTLKIQRTQQEDSAVYLCASSLGFPGEQYFGPGTRLTVT.

The genes are TRBV2 and TRBJ2-5; D is possibly TRBD1 or TRBD2 (5 bases each). CDR3 length: 13 residues. Deletions cut 2 bases from V and 5 bases from J, with 9 bases between. Germline V lookup: CDR1 SNHLY, CDR2 FYNNEI. The CDR3 region is CASSETGLETQYF. DNA of the CDR3: TGTGCCAGCAGTGAAACGGGGCTGGAGACCCAGTACTTC.

The chain links TRBV18 to TRBJ2-2; D possibly corresponds to TRBD2 (5 bases). V lost 3 bases and J 0 bases, leaving 11 bases between the germline ends. The CDR3 length is 16 residues. CDR1 is KGHSH and CDR2 is LQKENI in the germline V gene. The CDR3 region is CASSPIAGTNTGELFF. DNA of the CDR3: TGTGCCAGCTCACCTATCGCGGGCACGAACACCGGGGAGCTGTTTTTT.

As for this clonotype: A read error may be the cause here, since a much bigger clone is one base away. The rearrangement links TRBV11-2 to TRBJ2-5; D call uncertain. From germline, CDR1 is SGHAT and CDR2 FQNNGV. This CDR3 comprises 14 residues. The CDR3 reads CAGSFNLGQETQYF. CDR3 sequence (DNA): TGTGCCGGCAGCTTTAATCTGGGTCAAGAGACCCAGTACTTC.

The rearrangement uses TRBV7-2 and TRBJ2-5; 8 bases fit TRBD1. Per germline, CDR1 SGHTA and CDR2 FQGNSA. The CDR3 is made up of 14 amino acids. Trimming took 4 bases from V and 9 from J; bases not matched to a gene: 10. CDR3 in amino acids: CASSSDRGGQPQYF. The CDR3 nucleotides are TGTGCCAGCAGCTCCGACAGGGGAGGTCAGCCCCAGTACTTC. Looking up the rest from reference TRBV7-2 and TRBJ2-5 gives the full variable domain: GAGVSQSPSNKVTEKGKDVELRCDPISGHTALYWYRQSLGQGLEFLIYFQGNSAPDKSGLPSDRFSAERTGGSVSTLTIQRTQQEDSAVYLCASSSDRGGQPQYFGPGTRLLVL.

The chain combines TRBV3-1 with TRBJ2-1; 7 bases line up with TRBD2. CDR3 size: 16 residues. Trimming cost V 2 bases and J 2 bases; bases outside gene matches: 6. Germline V gives CDR1 LGHDT, CDR2 YNNKEL (reference sequence). DNA of the CDR3: TGTGCCAGCAGCCAAAGGGAGGGCCTCACCTACAATGAGCAGTTCTTC. Residues: CASSQREGLTYNEQFF.

This rearrangement joins TRBV2 to TRBJ2-5; D unclear. The germline gives CDR1 SNHLY, CDR2 FYNNEI. The CDR3 is made up of 13 amino acids. The germline V and J ends were trimmed by 7 bases and 6 bases, with 15 bases remaining between them. This CDR3 reads CASNVWGIKTQYF. The CDR3, as DNA: TGTGCCAGCAACGTCTGGGGAATCAAGACCCAGTACTTC.

This clonotype was seen many times. The rearrangement uses TRBV29-1 and TRBJ2-7; D is unresolved. Germline CDR1 and CDR2: SQVTM and ANQGSEA. The CDR3 has 12 residues. The germline V and J ends were trimmed by 3 bases and 3 bases, with 9 bases remaining between them. CDR3 sequence: CSVEGQNYEQYF. DNA for the CDR3: TGCAGCGTTGAGGGCCAGAACTACGAGCAGTACTTC.

This clonotype was detected many times. The chain is built from TRBV12-3 or TRBV12-4 and TRBJ2-5; TRBD2 matches at 8 bases. The CDR3 is 16 amino acids. The ends lost 6 bases at V and 4 bases at J; junction bases unmatched: 13. CDR3 nucleotide sequence: TGTGCCAGCAGCTACGCAGGGCAGCGGGGGTCAGAGACCCAGTACTTC. This gives the protein CASSYAGQRGSETQYF.

This clonotype was seen only once. J is TRBJ1-5 and V is TRBV19; 10 bases align to TRBD1. This CDR3 is 17 amino acids long. Germline-derived CDR1 and CDR2 are LNHDA and SQIVND (reference sequence). V lost 4 bases and J lost 4; bases outside the gene matches: 10. CDR3: CASSTPGQGFRNQPQHF. DNA of the CDR3: TGTGCCAGTAGTACTCCGGGACAGGGGTTTCGAAATCAGCCCCAGCATTTT.

This clonotype was counted ten times or more. The V call is TRBV7-9, the J call TRBJ2-7; D is possibly TRBD1 (6 bases). Germline CDR1 SEHNR, CDR2 FQNEAQ (reference sequence). The germline V and J ends were trimmed by 6 bases and 3 bases, with 15 bases remaining between them. The CDR3 is 14 amino acids. This CDR3 reads CASSKPGHHYEQYF. In nucleotides, the CDR3 is TGTGCCAGCAGTAAACCGGGACACCACTACGAGCAGTACTTC.

This chain connects TRBV20-1 to TRBJ2-7; D is possibly TRBD2 (7 bases). The CDR3 spans 15 residues. CDR1 is DFQATT and CDR2 is SNEGSKA in the germline V gene (reference sequence). V shed 1 base and J shed 3 bases, with 16 bases lying between them. Written as DNA, the CDR3 is TGCAGTGCTAGAGTAAGGGGGGGGGAGGGCTACGAGCAGTACTTC. Encoded protein: CSARVRGGEGYEQYF.

By proportion, this clonotype is medium-sized. This CDR3 reads CDTERTRPGETQYF. CDR3 DNA sequence: TGTGACACAGAGCGGACTAGACCAGGGGAGACCCAGTACTTC. This sequence joins TRBV7-9 and TRBJ2-5, with 7 bases aligning to TRBD2. The length of the CDR3 is 14 residues. CDR1 is SEHNR, CDR2 FQNEAQ, per germline (reference sequence).

The table lists this clonotype with many counts. The chain employs TRBV6-5 and TRBJ1-2, with 8 bases matching TRBD1. CDR3 length equals 15 residues. The germline V gene has CDR1 MNHEY and CDR2 SVGAGI. The V and J ends lost 0 bases and 4 bases, in that order; junction bases with no gene match: 4. CDR3 in DNA: TGTGCCAGCAGTTACTCGGCAGGGGGCGTCTATGGCTACACCTTC. Its translation is CASSYSAGGVYGYTF.

This clonotype has at least ten counts. V gene TRBV12-3 or TRBV12-4 combines with J gene TRBJ2-5; 10 nucleotides align to TRBD2. V trimming: 6 bases; J trimming: 6 bases; junction bases outside the gene matches: 7. The CDR3 has 14 amino acids. The CDR3 bases are TGTGCCAGCAGGGCCGGGACTAGCGCTAAGACCCAGTACTTC. It translates to CASRAGTSAKTQYF.

This chain connects TRBV24-1 to TRBJ2-7, with a tentative D call TRBD2 (6 bases). The CDR3 has 14 residues. The V and J ends lost 12 bases and 3 bases respectively, with 20 bases between them. The germline gives CDR1 KGHDR, CDR2 SFDVKD. The CDR3 nucleotides are TGTGCCTCCAAGGAGCTAGCGCTACTCTACGAGCAGTACTTC. Its translation is CASKELALLYEQYF.

This clonotype was counted only a few times. This chain links TRBV18 with TRBJ1-4; D is uncertain. The CDR3 totals 14 residues. Trimming stripped 0 bases from V and 8 bases from J, with 10 bases between. Germline-derived CDR1 and CDR2 are KGHSH and LQKENI. CDR3 sequence reads: CASSPPSFREKLFF. The CDR3 DNA follows: TGTGCCAGCTCACCACCCTCGTTTCGGGAAAAACTGTTTTTT.

This clonotype appeared a few times. The chain couples TRBV7-2 to TRBJ2-4, with D perhaps TRBD2 (5 bases). V gave up 5 bases and J gave up 1 base, with 9 bases separating them. Germline values: CDR1 SGHTA, CDR2 FQGNSA. There are 14 residues in the CDR3. CDR3 residues: CASSLGLAKNIQYF. The CDR3, as DNA: TGTGCCAGCAGCCTAGGACTCGCCAAAAACATTCAGTACTTC.

The V call is TRBV5-1, the J call TRBJ1-1, with 7 bases fitting TRBD1. This CDR3 comprises 13 residues. The J segment lost 6 bases and the V segment lost 1 base, leaving 3 bases of the junction unmatched. The V gene's germline CDR1 is SGHRS and CDR2 YFSETQ. The DNA for the CDR3 is TGCGCCAGCAGCTTGACAGGGGTAGCTGAAGCTTTCTTT. The encoded protein is CASSLTGVAEAFF.

The rearrangement joins TRBV7-9 to TRBJ1-5; no reliable D call. The V end was cut by 0 bases, the J end by 1 base, with 10 bases between. The germline CDR1 and CDR2 sequences are SEHNR and FQNEAQ (reference sequence). The length of the CDR3 is 16 residues. The CDR3 spells CASSLAEPGSNQPQHF. CDR3 coding DNA: TGTGCCAGCAGCTTAGCGGAACCGGGGAGCAATCAGCCCCAGCATTTT.

There are many counts of this clonotype. This sequence joins TRBV30 and TRBJ2-5; D not certain. The V end was cut by 7 bases, the J end by 1 base, with 16 bases between. The CDR3 sequence is 14 residues long. Looked up from germline, CDR1 is GTSNPN and CDR2 is SVGIG (reference sequence). DNA of the CDR3: TGTGCCTTAGAACAGAGTTGGGGCCAAGAGACCCAGTACTTC. It translates to CALEQSWGQETQYF. Variable domain in full (rest from reference TRBV30 and TRBJ2-5): SQTIHQWPATLVQPVGSPLSLECTVEGTSNPNLYWYRQAAGRGLQLLFYSVGIGQISSEVPQNLSASRPQDRQFILSSKKLLLSDSGFYLCALEQSWGQETQYFGPGTRLLVL.

This clonotype was observed many times. CDR3 amino acids: CASSEADSRNEQFF. CDR3 DNA sequence: TGCGCCAGCAGCGAAGCGGACAGTAGAAATGAGCAGTTCTTC. The chain joins TRBV5-1 to TRBJ2-1; D is perhaps TRBD1 (6 bases). Germline V gene sequence: CDR1 SGHRS, CDR2 YFSETQ. The ends were cut back, 4 bases at V and 7 bases at J, with 15 bases in the middle. The CDR3 consists of 14 residues.

This clonotype was picked up many times. This chain joins TRBV4-2 and TRBJ1-2; perhaps TRBD1 as D (6 bases). CDR1 and CDR2 (germline): LGHNA, YNFKEQ. This CDR3 region has 14 residues. Between the trimmed V and J ends, which lost 4 bases and 5 bases, there was a span of 14 bases. DNA for the CDR3: TGTGCCAGCAGCCCAGATCCAGGGGAATATGGCTACACCTTC. Translated: CASSPDPGEYGYTF.